This T cell receptor (beta chain) came from a study of T cell repertoires in cytomegalovirus infection. Study overall: Both a matching HLA type and CMV infection were indicated by public TCR beta signatures.

Germline V CDR1 and CDR2: SEHNR, FQNEAQ (reference sequence). CDR3 length: 13 amino acids. Trimming stripped 4 bases from V and 7 bases from J, with 13 bases between. Whole-study findings and limits: Adding up the frequency of public TCR beta families identified people who carried CMV plus the relevant HLA.

MiXCR, applied by TCRdb to the reads, yields one record per CDR3 protein. The sample has approximately 730,000 distinct CDR3 sequences, roughly 33% seen once. This clonotype turned up a few times. Antigen: not known. The source material was cultured PBMCs, sampled from culture after CMV antigen stimulation. This TCR came from a human donor in good health (CMV status not recorded). Some clones in this sample may be carry-over from other donors' samples. The chain combines TRBV7-9 with TRBJ1-1; D gene ambiguous. The CDR3 nucleotides read TGTGCCAGCAGCTCCTCAATCTCGAGTGAAGCTTTCTTT. It encodes CASSSSISSEAFF.